These 14 T cell receptor beta chains came from one sample sequenced in a study of T cell responses to AZD1222 COVID-19 vaccine. Produced via immunoSEQ multiplex PCR; TCRdb's table is partial and in-frame only. Among roughly 120,000 clones listed, around 89% were seen once. The sequenced sample was peripheral blood, obtained 28 days after the second AZD1222 dose. These TCRs come from an adult who received the AZD1222 COVID-19 vaccine.

The rearrangement uses TRBV11-3 and TRBJ2-2; TRBD1 might be the D (5 bases). V was cut by 5 bases and J by 0 bases, with 10 bases left in between. This CDR3 is 15 amino acids long. Looked up from germline, CDR1 is SGHNT and CDR2 is YENEEA. The CDR3 DNA follows: TGTGCCAGCAGCGTACAGGCCACGAACACCGGGGAGCTGTTTTTT. This translates into CASSVQATNTGELFF.

A single count supports this clone. This chain joins TRBV18 and TRBJ2-5; D ambiguous. Germline V gene sequence: CDR1 KGHSH, CDR2 LQKENI. CDR3 length equals 13 residues. With 9 bases removed from V and 1 base from J, the gap between germline ends came to 12 bases. Here the CDR3 reads CASTGQAQETQYF. CDR3 DNA: TGTGCCAGTACGGGCCAGGCCCAAGAGACCCAGTACTTC.

The V and J genes are TRBV5-1 and TRBJ2-7; D is undetermined. V lost 6 bases and J lost 4, with 11 bases in between. The CDR3 is made up of 12 amino acids. Looked up from germline, CDR1 is SGHRS and CDR2 is YFSETQ. CDR3 sequence reads: CASISRSYEQYF. The DNA for the CDR3 is TGCGCCAGCATTTCGCGAAGTTACGAGCAGTACTTC. Variable domain in full (rest from reference TRBV5-1 and TRBJ2-7): KAGVTQTPRYLIKTRGQQVTLSCSPISGHRSVSWYQQTPGQGLQFLFEYFSETQRNKGNFPGRFSGRQFSNSRSEMNVSTLELGDSALYLCASISRSYEQYFGPGTRLTVT.

The chain employs TRBV28 and TRBJ2-7; a possible D gene is TRBD1 (6 bases). The CDR3 loop spans 15 amino acids. The germline V gene has CDR1 MDHEN and CDR2 SYDVKM. V lost 5 bases to trimming and J lost 3 bases, with 17 bases between them. This CDR3 reads CASSQLRDNFYEQYF. CDR3 in DNA: TGTGCCAGCAGTCAACTAAGGGACAATTTCTACGAGCAGTACTTC.

The CDR3 region has the DNA TGTGCCAGCAGTTTATTCGGACTAGCGGGAGTACGGACAGATACGCAGTATTTT. Protein: CASSLFGLAGVRTDTQYF. J is TRBJ2-3 and V is TRBV28; 13 bases agree with TRBD2. V lost 1 base to trimming and J lost 3 bases; unmatched junction nucleotides: 7. The length of the CDR3 is 18 residues. CDR1 is MDHEN, CDR2 SYDVKM, per germline.

The chain has TRBV28 and TRBJ2-7; 8 nucleotides agree with TRBD2. This CDR3 spans 15 amino acids. V shed 2 bases and J 7 bases; nucleotides not matched to a gene: 10. In germline, CDR1 is MDHEN, CDR2 SYDVKM. CDR3 DNA: TGTGCCAGCAGTTTAATTTTGGCGGGAGGCCGGGAGCAGTACTTC. Its translation is CASSLILAGGREQYF.

The V and J genes are TRBV29-1 and TRBJ2-5, with D possibly being TRBD1 or TRBD2 (6 bases each). V was cut by 4 bases and J by 5 bases, with 8 bases left in between. CDR3 length: 11 residues. CDR1 and CDR2 (germline): SQVTM, ANQGSEA. The CDR3 nucleotides are TGCAGCGTTGGGAGGGGGGAGACCCAGTACTTC. Amino acid sequence: CSVGRGETQYF.

A remark on this clone: Germline is not matched at one junction end, which may reflect a read error. The rearrangement joins TRBV7-7 to TRBJ1-3, with D hard to call. This CDR3 region has 14 residues. Germline lookup yields CDR1 SSHAT and CDR2 FNYEAQ (reference sequence). The CDR3 loop is CASSQTVSGNTIYF. CDR3 DNA: TGTGCTAGCAGCCAGACGGTCTCTGGAAACACCATATATTTT.

This chain uses TRBV5-6 with TRBJ1-1; D ambiguous. This CDR3 spans 14 amino acids. V lost 0 bases to trimming and J lost 8 bases, with 14 bases between them. Germline V gene lookup returns CDR1 SGHDT and CDR2 YYEEEE. As DNA, the CDR3 is TGTGCCAGCAGCTTGGAAGGCATAAGGTCCGAAGCTTTCTTT. Its protein product is CASSLEGIRSEAFF.

The chain couples TRBV7-9 to TRBJ1-1, with a possible D match to TRBD1 (5 bases). The ends were cut back, 0 bases at V and 3 bases at J, with 11 bases in the middle. Germline CDR1 and CDR2: SEHNR and FQNEAQ (reference sequence). This CDR3 has 15 residues. The CDR3 DNA is TGTGCCAGCAGCTTAGCGACAGTCGGGGACACTGAAGCTTTCTTT. Translating gives CASSLATVGDTEAFF. Complete variable domain (other parts from reference TRBV7-9 and TRBJ1-1): DTGVSQNPRHKITKRGQNVTFRCDPISEHNRLYWYRQTLGQGPEFLTYFQNEAQLEKSRLLSDRFSAERPKGSFSTLEIQRTEQGDSAMYLCASSLATVGDTEAFFGQGTRLTVV.

The chain joins TRBV4-3 to TRBJ1-2; maybe TRBD1 (5 bases). The germline V and J ends were trimmed by 1 base and 3 bases, with 15 bases remaining between them. The V gene's germline CDR1 is LGHNA and CDR2 YSLEER. The CDR3 covers 16 residues. CDR3 nucleotides: TGCGCCAGCAGCCAAGGAGTAGCAGGGAGCTACTATGGCTACACCTTC. This codes for CASSQGVAGSYYGYTF.

DNA of the CDR3: TGTGCCAGCAGCTTAACGGCTAGCGATTACAATGAGCAGTTCTTC. Translated, it gives CASSLTASDYNEQFF. V is TRBV7-3 and J is TRBJ2-1; D is possibly TRBD2 (6 bases). The CDR3 is made up of 15 amino acids. CDR1 is SGHTA and CDR2 is FQGTGA in the germline V gene. V was trimmed by 0 bases and J by 4 bases, leaving 10 bases between them.

V and J are TRBV19 and TRBJ1-5, with D perhaps TRBD1 (6 bases). CDR3 length: 19 amino acids. The ends were cut back, 1 base at V and 0 bases at J, with 19 bases in the middle. CDR1 and CDR2 (germline): LNHDA, SQIVND (reference sequence). The CDR3 DNA follows: TGTGCCAGTAGTATAGGGGGGGCCAGAACCCTAAATAGCAATCAGCCCCAGCATTTT. Translated, it gives CASSIGGARTLNSNQPQHF.

The V and J genes are TRBV4-3 and TRBJ2-5; TRBD2 is a possible D gene (5 bases). This CDR3 region has 14 residues. Trimming took off 0 bases at V and 2 bases at J, with 7 bases between the two ends. Germline values: CDR1 LGHNA, CDR2 YSLEER. CDR3 bases: TGCGCCAGCAGCCAAGAGTGGGAGCAAGAGACCCAGTACTTC. Translating gives CASSQEWEQETQYF.